These T cell receptor beta chains were read from a single sample in a study of cytomegalovirus exposure and HLA in healthy donors. The method was immunoSEQ multiplex PCR; TCRdb's version includes in-frame clones alone and lacks a portion of them. The table lists fewer than 250,000 clones, less than 85% of them singletons. Sequencing was done on a sample of PBMCs. All receptors derive from a man aged 18-30 years in good health and CMV-seronegative. The CDR3 runs from the conserved cysteine through the conserved F or W. D genes are given only for firm matches. Clone size is stated in some rows and not others, as once, few, many or a class when expanded.

V	D	length	J	size	CDR3	DNA
TRBV28	.	15	TRBJ2-7	.	CASSLHGIRIDEQYF	TGTGCCAGCAGTTTACACGGGATACGAATTGACGAGCAGTACTTC
TRBV5-1	.	13	TRBJ1-1	once	CASSSQGGTEAFF	TGCGCCAGCAGCTCACAGGGTGGCACTGAAGCTTTCTTT
TRBV5-1	.	13	TRBJ2-1	.	CASGGGAYNEQFF	TGCGCCAGCGGGGGGGGCGCCTACAATGAGCAGTTCTTC
TRBV19	TRBD1	17	TRBJ2-2	.	CASSPSRQGANTGELFF	TGTGCCAGTAGTCCGAGTCGACAGGGCGCGAACACCGGGGAGCTGTTTTTT
TRBV5-4	.	17	TRBJ2-2	.	CASSPYSSSRDTGKLFF	TGTGCCAGCAGCCCGTACAGTTCCTCTAGAGACACCGGGAAGCTGTTTTTT
TRBV10-1	.	14	TRBJ2-1	.	CASSARGSYNEQFF	TGCGCCAGCAGTGCTCGCGGCTCCTACAATGAGCAGTTCTTC
TRBV7-6	TRBD1	16	TRBJ2-1	.	CASSPWTGATYNEQFF	TGTGCCAGCAGCCCGTGGACAGGCGCTACCTACAATGAGCAGTTCTTC
TRBV5-6	.	12	TRBJ2-7	.	CASSHLSYEQYF	TGTGCCAGCAGCCATTTGAGCTACGAGCAGTACTTC
TRBV7-3	TRBD2	16	TRBJ2-2	.	CASSLGGSGNTGELFF	TGTGCCAGCAGCTTAGGCGGGAGCGGGAACACCGGGGAGCTGTTTTTT
TRBV2	TRBD1	13	TRBJ2-7	.	CASTQGVYYEQYF	TGTGCCAGCACCCAGGGGGTTTACTACGAGCAGTACTTC
TRBV5-1	.	13	TRBJ2-7	.	CASSLEGQEPQYF	TGCGCCAGCAGCTTGGAGGGACAAGAACCTCAGTACTTC
TRBV4-1	.	14	TRBJ1-2	.	CASSQADRFYGYTF	TGCGCCAGCAGCCAAGCCGACAGGTTCTATGGCTACACCTTC
TRBV28	.	11	TRBJ1-2	.	CASGGARGYTF	TGTGCCAGCGGGGGGGCGCGGGGCTACACCTTC
TRBV2	TRBD1	14	TRBJ1-2	.	CASSAAGGNYGYTF	TGTGCCAGCAGTGCGGCAGGGGGGAACTATGGCTACACCTTC
TRBV19	TRBD1	15	TRBJ1-2	.	CASSIGGQGYAGYTF	TGTGCCAGTAGTATAGGGGGACAGGGGTATGCTGGCTACACCTTC
TRBV11-2	TRBD1	13	TRBJ1-2	once	CASSLDRGNGYTF	TGTGCCAGCAGCCTGGACAGGGGAAATGGCTACACCTTC
TRBV25-1	TRBD2	16	TRBJ2-3	.	CASSNRLAGSTDTQYF	TGTGCCAGCAGTAATCGGCTAGCGGGTTCCACAGATACGCAGTATTTT
TRBV18	TRBD1	16	TRBJ1-3	few	CASSLGQGAAGNTIYF	TGTGCCAGCTCACTGGGACAGGGGGCTGCTGGAAACACCATATATTTT
TRBV2	TRBD2	15	TRBJ2-7	.	CASREGLAVSYEQYF	TGTGCCAGCAGGGAGGGACTAGCGGTCTCCTACGAGCAGTACTTC
TRBV5-4	TRBD1	15	TRBJ2-5	once	CASSPGTGGQETQYF	TGTGCCAGCAGCCCCGGGACAGGGGGGCAAGAGACCCAGTACTTC
TRBV21-1	.	16	TRBJ2-5	.	CASIRQRDRGWETQYF	TGTGCCAGCATCCGTCAGCGGGACAGGGGATGGGAGACCCAGTACTTC
TRBV5-1	.	16	TRBJ2-5	.	CASSLAGVVKSETQYF	TGCGCCAGCAGCTTGGCCGGGGTAGTCAAGAGTGAGACCCAGTACTTC
TRBV7-9	.	12	TRBJ2-1	.	CASSRTANEQFF	TGTGCCAGCAGCCGGACTGCAAATGAGCAGTTCTTC
TRBV11-3	.	16	TRBJ2-1	.	CASSLSGGYTYNEQFF	TGTGCCAGCAGCCTTTCAGGAGGTTACACCTACAATGAGCAGTTCTTC
TRBV27	TRBD1	13	TRBJ1-1	.	CASSSGTGVGAFF	TGTGCCAGCAGTTCCGGGACAGGGGTTGGAGCTTTCTTT
TRBV30	.	13	TRBJ2-7	.	CAWRQDGAYEQYF	TGTGCCTGGCGACAGGATGGGGCCTACGAGCAGTACTTC
TRBV27	TRBD2	15	TRBJ2-1	.	CASSLGGSFYNEQFF	TGTGCCAGCAGTTTGGGCGGGAGTTTCTACAATGAGCAGTTCTTC
TRBV29-1	TRBD2	19	TRBJ2-1	.	CSVPSSGLGPISSYNEQFF	TGCAGCGTCCCCTCTAGCGGCCTAGGCCCCATCAGCTCCTACAATGAGCAGTTCTTC
TRBV5-1	.	16	TRBJ2-1	.	CASSTRQAPAVSEQFF	TGCGCCAGCAGCACCCGACAGGCCCCGGCGGTCAGTGAGCAGTTCTTC
TRBV7-9	TRBD2	15	TRBJ2-7	once	CASSLVGGSSYEQYF	TGTGCCAGCAGCTTAGTCGGGGGGAGCTCCTACGAGCAGTACTTC
TRBV20-1	.	11	TRBJ1-2	.	CSARGGTDLTF	TGCAGTGCTAGGGGGGGGACGGATTTGACCTTC
TRBV30	TRBD2	14	TRBJ2-3	.	CAWSTGVGGDTQYF	TGTGCCTGGAGCACGGGTGTGGGGGGGGATACGCAGTATTTT
TRBV27	TRBD2	17	TRBJ2-7	.	CASSLKGLAGESYEQYF	TGTGCCAGCAGTTTAAAGGGACTAGCGGGAGAGAGCTACGAGCAGTACTTC
TRBV6-6	TRBD2	14	TRBJ2-7	.	CASIRTSGRREQYF	TGTGCCAGCATTAGGACTAGCGGGAGACGCGAGCAGTACTTC
TRBV11-1	TRBD1	15	TRBJ2-7	once	CASSPARTGTYEQYF	TGTGCCAGCAGCCCAGCTAGGACAGGGACCTACGAGCAGTACTTC
TRBV5-4	.	15	TRBJ2-2	.	CASSLGGANTGELFF	TGTGCCAGCAGCTTAGGGGGGGCCAACACCGGGGAGCTGTTTTTT
TRBV6-1	TRBD1	14	TRBJ1-1	.	CASSRRTGRTEAFF	TGTGCCAGCAGTCGGCGGACAGGGAGGACTGAAGCTTTCTTT
TRBV7-9	TRBD2	16	TRBJ2-1	.	CASSLVRTSGSNEQFF	TGTGCCAGCAGCTTAGTTCGGACTAGCGGGAGCAATGAGCAGTTCTTC
TRBV28	.	12	TRBJ1-1	.	CAGMGPNTEAFF	TGTGCCGGCATGGGCCCGAACACTGAAGCTTTCTTT
TRBV7-9	TRBD1	17	TRBJ2-1	.	CAGSPNTGATQWNEQFF	TGTGCCGGCAGCCCTAACACAGGGGCGACCCAATGGAATGAGCAGTTCTTC
TRBV7-2	.	12	TRBJ1-2	.	CASSLDSTGYTF	TGTGCCAGCAGCTTAGACAGCACGGGCTACACCTTC